Below are 5 T cell receptor beta chains sequenced from a single sample in a study of T cell changes during pregnancy in multiple sclerosis. Produced via immunoSEQ multiplex PCR; TCRdb's table is partial and in-frame only. The table records 45,000 to 60,000 clones, just over 90% of them present only once. The sequencing used peripheral blood, collected in the second trimester of pregnancy. These receptors all stem from a female donor with multiple sclerosis, enrolled in a pregnancy study.

This chain connects TRBV18 to TRBJ2-3; D not certain. Germline CDR1 is KGHSH and CDR2 is LQKENI. V dropped 6 bases and J dropped 0 bases, with 13 bases sitting between them. This CDR3 is 15 amino acids long. The CDR3 nucleotides are TGTGCCAGCTCCCCTCCTCCCGAGAGCACAGATACGCAGTATTTT. The encoded protein is CASSPPPESTDTQYF.

J is TRBJ2-5 and V is TRBV19, with 12 bases matching TRBD2. Germline CDR1 is LNHDA and CDR2 is SQIVND (reference sequence). The CDR3 contains 17 residues. V dropped 4 bases and J dropped 5; count of bases not matched to a gene: 11. The CDR3 sequence: CASSTRLAGVRSETQYF. DNA for the CDR3: TGTGCCAGTAGTACGAGACTAGCGGGAGTGCGTAGCGAGACCCAGTACTTC. The variable domain in full, with the rest retrieved from reference TRBV19 and TRBJ2-5, is DGGITQSPKYLFRKEGQNVTLSCEQNLNHDAMYWYRQDPGQGLRLIYYSQIVNDFQKGDIAEGYSVSREKKESFPLTVTSAQKNPTAFYLCASSTRLAGVRSETQYFGPGTRLLVL.

The chain couples TRBV7-9 to TRBJ2-7, with 11 positions matching TRBD2. CDR1 is SEHNR and CDR2 is FQNEAQ in the germline V gene (reference sequence). CDR3 size: 15 residues. V gave up 4 bases and J gave up 5 bases; unmatched junction bases: 7. The CDR3 protein is CASSSTTSGIDEQYF. Here the CDR3 DNA reads TGTGCCAGCAGCTCCACGACTAGCGGGATCGACGAGCAGTACTTC.

V is TRBV4-3 and J is TRBJ2-3; TRBD1 is a possible D gene (6 bases). Germline assignment: CDR1 LGHNA and CDR2 YSLEER. The V gene lost 0 bases and the J gene lost 0 bases, with 13 bases spanning the gap. This CDR3 has 17 amino acids. CDR3 DNA: TGCGCCAGCAGCCAAGAAGCGCTGGGGGCTAGCACAGATACGCAGTATTTT. Protein: CASSQEALGASTDTQYF.

This clone occurred a few times. V and J are TRBV28 and TRBJ1-1; 8 positions match TRBD1. The CDR3 totals 12 residues. CDR1 is MDHEN and CDR2 is SYDVKM in the germline V gene. V lost 4 bases, J lost 10 bases, and 5 bases stayed unmatched. The CDR3 here is CASSSKTGGAFF. DNA for the CDR3: TGTGCCAGCAGTTCTAAAACAGGGGGAGCTTTCTTT.